A single sample is the source of the 26 T cell receptor beta chains below, sequenced in a study of identical twins. MiXCR was run by TCRdb on the 5' RACE reads, yielding one entry per CDR3 protein. The sample shows 1.5 million to 2 million distinct CDR3 sequences, more than 30% of them seen only once. The material sequenced was cord blood. These TCRs come from a newborn girl in good health.

This clonotype turned up a few times. This sequence joins TRBV4-2 and TRBJ2-1; D is undetermined. This CDR3 is 15 amino acids long. Germline V gene data show CDR1 as LGHNA and CDR2 as YNFKEQ. Trimming removed 0 bases at V and 5 bases at J, with 11 bases between. The CDR3 region has the DNA TGTGCCAGCAGCCAAGAAGGGCTTGGCCACAATGAGCAGTTCTTC. Protein sequence: CASSQEGLGHNEQFF.

There are a few counts of this clonotype. The chain couples TRBV6-1 to TRBJ2-1; D remains ambiguous. Trimming shortened V by 3 bases and J by 6 bases, and 9 bases separated the two germline ends. Per germline, CDR1 MNHNS and CDR2 SASEGT. CDR3 length: 13 amino acids. CDR3 nucleotides: TGTGCCAGCAGTGATATAACGGGCAATGAGCAGTTCTTC. Translation: CASSDITGNEQFF.

This clonotype was counted once. A much larger clone lies a single base off, so this may be a read error. The CDR3 does not end in the conserved phenylalanine or tryptophan, so this is likely a read error. The chain uses TRBV12-3 or TRBV12-4 and TRBJ2-7; tentatively, D is TRBD2 (7 bases). V lost 2 bases and J 4 bases, leaving 24 bases between the germline ends. This CDR3 has 18 amino acids. The CDR3 region is CASSLIFWGGPLQYEQYS. CDR3 in DNA: TGTGCCAGCAGTTTAATTTTTTGGGGGGGCCCGCTCCAATACGAGCAGTACTCC.

This rearrangement joins TRBV9 to TRBJ2-2; D perhaps matches TRBD2 (6 bases). The V and J ends lost 4 bases and 4 bases respectively, with 11 bases between them. The CDR3 is made up of 14 amino acids. Germline CDR1 is SGDLS and CDR2 is YYNGEE. For the CDR3, the DNA is TGTGCCAGCAGCTCACAGACTAGCACCGGGGAGCTGTTTTTT. Its translation: CASSSQTSTGELFF.

This rearrangement joins TRBV9 to TRBJ1-1; D remains ambiguous. Trimming cost V 4 bases and J 2 bases, with 12 bases left between them. The CDR3 extends over 14 amino acids. From germline, CDR1 is SGDLS and CDR2 YYNGEE. CDR3 residues: CASSPNTVNTEAFF. As DNA, the CDR3 is TGTGCCAGCAGCCCTAATACAGTAAACACTGAAGCTTTCTTT. Using reference TRBV9 and TRBJ1-1 for the parts outside the CDR3, the full variable domain is DSGVTQTPKHLITATGQRVTLRCSPRSGDLSVYWYQQSLDQGLQFLIQYYNGEERAKGNILERFSAQQFPDLHSELNLSSLELGDSALYFCASSPNTVNTEAFFGQGTRLTVV.

This rearrangement joins TRBV7-2 to TRBJ2-1; 8 positions agree with TRBD2. Germline CDR1 is SGHTA and CDR2 is FQGNSA. There are 17 residues in the CDR3. V lost 1 base and J lost 9; bases outside the gene matches: 14. The CDR3 sequence: CASSLDLAGGERSEQFF. CDR3 sequence (DNA): TGTGCCAGCAGCTTAGACCTGGCGGGGGGCGAACGGAGTGAGCAGTTCTTC.

This clonotype was seen ten or more times. The rearrangement links TRBV12-3 or TRBV12-4 to TRBJ1-2; D call uncertain. The V and J ends lost 5 bases and 4 bases respectively, with 5 bases between them. CDR3 length: 11 residues. As DNA, the CDR3 is TGTGCCAGCAGTCCCGTCTATGGCTACACCTTC. This gives the protein CASSPVYGYTF.

The rearrangement joins TRBV12-5 to TRBJ1-5, with D uncertain. Germline lookup yields CDR1 LGHNT and CDR2 FRNRAP. This CDR3 is 14 amino acids long. V shed 2 bases and J shed 0 bases, with 5 bases lying between them. In DNA form, the CDR3 reads TGTGCTAGTGGTTTGTATAATAGCAATCAGCCCCAGCATTTT. This encodes CASGLYNSNQPQHF.

Only a few counts were recorded for this clonotype. The rearrangement uses TRBV9 and TRBJ2-3; tentative D call: TRBD2 (6 bases). Trimming cost V 4 bases and J 2 bases, with 14 bases left between them. From germline, CDR1 is SGDLS and CDR2 YYNGEE. This CDR3 is built from 15 residues. This CDR3 reads CASSPRLGATDTQYF. The CDR3 DNA is TGTGCCAGCAGCCCCCGACTAGGGGCCACAGATACGCAGTATTTT.

The sample holds a few counts of this clonotype. V and J are TRBV9 and TRBJ1-2; no clear D. The germline V and J ends were trimmed by 4 bases and 4 bases, with 20 bases remaining between them. The CDR3 runs 16 residues. Looked up from germline, CDR1 is SGDLS and CDR2 is YYNGEE. CDR3 residues: CASSPSGGRVLYGYTF. CDR3 in DNA: TGTGCCAGCAGCCCCAGCGGCGGGAGGGTGCTCTATGGCTACACCTTC.

The chain combines TRBV5-1 with TRBJ1-2; D is possibly TRBD1 (5 bases). Germline V gene data show CDR1 as SGHRS and CDR2 as YFSETQ. The CDR3 length is 14 residues. The V and J ends lost 4 bases and 0 bases respectively, with 10 bases between them. CDR3 in amino acids: CASSRGVSNYGYTF. Written as DNA, the CDR3 is TGCGCCAGCAGCCGAGGGGTTTCTAACTATGGCTACACCTTC.

This clonotype was seen many times. Its ends do not fully match the called genes, so a read error is possible. The chain joins TRBV7-6 to TRBJ2-3; either TRBD1 or TRBD2 may supply D (5 bases each). There are 15 residues in the CDR3. Looked up from germline, CDR1 is SGHVS and CDR2 is FNYEAQ. Here the CDR3 DNA reads TGTGCCAGCAGTTTAGGGGCAGGGAGAACAGATACGCAGTATTTT. This translates into CASSLGAGRTDTQYF. The complete variable domain, with remaining parts taken from reference TRBV7-6 and TRBJ2-3, reads GAGVSQSPRYKVTKRGQDVALRCDPISGHVSLYWYRQALGQGPEFLTYFNYEAQQDKSGLPNDRFSAERPEGSISTLTIQRTEQRDSAMYRCASSLGAGRTDTQYFGPGTRLTVL.

This chain's CDR3 is CSAPPGAMANNEQFF. The CDR3 region has the DNA TGCAGTGCTCCACCGGGGGCCATGGCAAACAATGAGCAGTTCTTC. V gene TRBV20-1 combines with J gene TRBJ2-1; D may correspond to TRBD1 or TRBD2 (6 bases each). Germline-derived CDR1 and CDR2 are DFQATT and SNEGSKA (reference sequence). V lost 5 bases and J 5 bases, leaving 19 bases between the germline ends. This CDR3 has 15 amino acids.

Only a few counts were recorded for this clonotype. V and J are TRBV5-1 and TRBJ1-1; 9 nucleotides align to TRBD1. Germline CDR1 and CDR2: SGHRS and YFSETQ. The CDR3 runs to 18 residues. V lost 0 bases to trimming and J lost 0 bases; unmatched junction nucleotides: 9. CDR3 sequence (DNA): TGCGCCAGCAGCTTGGACAGGGGGCAGTTCGGATTGAACACTGAAGCTTTCTTT. Protein: CASSLDRGQFGLNTEAFF.

This sequence joins TRBV7-9 and TRBJ1-2; 9 bases are shared with TRBD1. Germline V gene data show CDR1 as SEHNR and CDR2 as FQNEAQ (reference sequence). This CDR3 comprises 16 residues. With 3 bases clipped from V and 6 bases from J, the junction kept 11 bases outside the gene matches. The CDR3 DNA reads as TGTGCCAGCAGCTTGGACGTATTCACAGGGGGCGATGGCTACACCTTC. Translation gives CASSLDVFTGGDGYTF.

This chain uses TRBV4-1 with TRBJ1-6; no firm D call. V lost 4 bases and J 0 bases, leaving 16 bases between the germline ends. Germline values: CDR1 MGHRA, CDR2 YSYEKL. The CDR3 is 18 residues long. CDR3 region: CASSRHGRRSSYNSPLHF. The DNA for the CDR3 is TGCGCCAGCAGCCGCCACGGACGTAGGAGCTCCTATAATTCACCCCTCCACTTT.

Concerning this clonotype itself: At one boundary the junction diverges from the germline segment, which might be a read error. The chain joins TRBV25-1 to TRBJ1-2; no reliable D call. CDR3 length: 15 amino acids. Germline CDR1 MGHDK, CDR2 SYGVNS. The CDR3 nucleotides are TGTGCCAGCAGTGAATCGGGCAGTGCTAAATATGGCTACACCTTC. Translating gives CASSESGSAKYGYTF.

This clonotype was detected only a few times. J is TRBJ1-2 and V is TRBV5-1, with 8 bases identical to TRBD1. The germline gives CDR1 SGHRS, CDR2 YFSETQ. The junction had 3 bases not matched to a gene; V was cut back by 3 bases and J by 8 bases. CDR3 size: 12 residues. The CDR3 loop reads CASSSRQGGYTF. CDR3 bases: TGCGCCAGCAGCTCGAGACAGGGGGGCTACACCTTC.

The sample holds a few counts of this clonotype. The chain carries TRBV4-1 and TRBJ2-5; D might be TRBD2 (5 bases). The CDR3 totals 15 residues. Between the trimmed V and J ends, which lost 4 bases and 3 bases, there was a span of 15 bases. Germline CDR1 reads MGHRA; CDR2 reads YSYEKL. Here the CDR3 reads CASSLTPVGKETQYF. In DNA form, the CDR3 reads TGCGCCAGCAGCCTTACCCCGGTCGGGAAAGAGACCCAGTACTTC.

Comments on this clonotype: The junction departs from the called germline gene at one end, perhaps through a read error. This chain links TRBV7-9 with TRBJ1-2, with D perhaps TRBD1 (6 bases). The CDR3 has 13 residues. Germline lookup yields CDR1 SEHNR and CDR2 FQNEAQ (reference sequence). CDR3: CSSSYLGGFGYTF. The CDR3 DNA sequence: TGTTCCAGCAGTTATTTAGGGGGGTTTGGCTACACCTTC.

The V and J genes are TRBV6-1 and TRBJ1-2; no definite D call. Germline lookup yields CDR1 MNHNS and CDR2 SASEGT. V was trimmed by 6 bases and J by 2 bases, leaving 16 bases between them. The CDR3 runs 15 residues. The CDR3 DNA sequence: TGTGCCAGCAGGCGGGTGGTAGGCCCAAACTATGGCTACACCTTC. Encoded protein: CASRRVVGPNYGYTF.

For this clonotype: One end of the junction is discordant with germline, which a read error may explain. This sequence joins TRBV11-3 and TRBJ2-1; the D gene is possibly TRBD2 (6 bases). The CDR3 runs to 15 residues. Germline V CDR1 and CDR2: SGHNT, YENEEA. The CDR3 region is CASSLDGSSYNEQVF. The DNA for the CDR3 is TGTGCCAGCAGCTTAGACGGGAGCTCCTACAATGAGCAGGTCTTC.

The CDR3: CASSQEWYGYTF. In DNA form, the CDR3 reads TGCGCCAGCAGCCAAGAATGGTATGGCTACACCTTC. The chain couples TRBV4-1 to TRBJ1-2, with D unresolved. Germline lookup yields CDR1 MGHRA and CDR2 YSYEKL. Trimming left V 0 bases short and J 5 bases short, with 4 bases between. CDR3 length: 12 residues.

This clonotype was counted a few times. The chain uses TRBV4-2 and TRBJ2-3, with D tentatively TRBD2 (6 bases). Deletions cut 0 bases from V and 2 bases from J, with 18 bases between. Germline-derived CDR1 and CDR2 are LGHNA and YNFKEQ. The CDR3 totals 18 residues. CDR3 nucleotide sequence: TGTGCCAGCAGCCAAGAAAGGATGAGGGGACTCCTCACAGATACGCAGTATTTT. Translation gives CASSQERMRGLLTDTQYF.

This clonotype showed up just a few times. J is TRBJ1-5 and V is TRBV12-3 or TRBV12-4; D remains unclear. This CDR3 contains 15 residues. Trimming removed 6 bases from V and 0 bases from J, with 12 bases in between. CDR3 protein: CASSVGPYSNQPQHF. CDR3 coding DNA: TGTGCCAGCAGCGTAGGCCCTTATAGCAATCAGCCCCAGCATTTT.

This clonotype has a handful of counts. The rearrangement uses TRBV28 and TRBJ2-7, with 8 bases identical to TRBD2. The V gene's germline CDR1 is MDHEN and CDR2 SYDVKM. The CDR3 runs 15 residues. Trimming cost V 7 bases and J 3 bases; bases outside gene matches: 11. CDR3 sequence (DNA): TGTGCCAGCACCCAATTTAGCGGGGCGTTCTACGAGCAGTACTTC. It yields the protein CASTQFSGAFYEQYF.